Below, one TCR beta chain is given with its context. Produced via immunoSEQ multiplex PCR; TCRdb's table is partial and in-frame only. The table has 140,000 or so clones, 80% to 90% seen once. The data were taken from a study of blood T cell repertoires in COVID-19. Across the whole study: Samples of COVID-19 (acute and convalescent) were obtained from the United States, Italy and Spain. In each case, the material was cDNA or gDNA derived from T cells, B-cell-depleted T cells, or PBMCs.

Participants, roughly 18 to 100 years old, spanned 25 or so US areas. Participant-given clinical history determined each cohort assignment. CDR1 is SGHKS, CDR2 YYEKEE, per germline (reference sequence). Losses at the gene ends were 8 bases for V and 0 bases for J; bases not matched to a gene: 8. The CDR3 spans 15 residues. The chain combines TRBV5-5 with TRBJ2-1; 7 bases line up with TRBD2. Sequencing used PBMCs or T cells enriched from blood (not recorded which). The TCR was taken from a woman aged 45-65 years with acute COVID-19. CDR3 bases: TGTGCCAGTACCCTGGGGGGGGGCTCCTACAATGAGCAGTTCTTC. Residues: CASTLGGGSYNEQFF.